A single sample is the source of the 25 T cell receptor beta chains below, sequenced in a study of blood T cell repertoires in COVID-19. TCRdb's table, derived via immunoSEQ multiplex PCR, lists solely in-frame clones and lacks some. Here the sample spans some 350,000 clones, 90% being singletons. Sequenced material: peripheral blood. The source is a man aged 18 to 29 with active or convalescent COVID-19.

The chain employs TRBV24-1 and TRBJ2-1, with 10 bases that match TRBD2. The germline CDR1 and CDR2 sequences are KGHDR and SFDVKD. The CDR3 covers 17 residues. Losses at the gene ends were 3 bases for V and 0 bases for J; bases not matched to a gene: 4. The CDR3 nucleotides are TGTGCCACCAGTGATCCTCAGCGGGGGGGCTCCTACAATGAGCAGTTCTTC. Translated, it gives CATSDPQRGGSYNEQFF.

This rearrangement joins TRBV9 to TRBJ2-7; 7 nucleotides line up with TRBD1. Trimming cost V 1 base and J 4 bases; bases outside gene matches: 5. This CDR3 spans 14 amino acids. Per germline, CDR1 SGDLS and CDR2 YYNGEE. CDR3: CASSVRSGQYEQYF. The DNA for the CDR3 is TGTGCCAGCAGCGTACGTTCGGGACAGTACGAGCAGTACTTC.

J is TRBJ2-2 and V is TRBV18; 10 nucleotides line up with TRBD1. Germline CDR1 and CDR2: KGHSH and LQKENI. The CDR3 totals 16 residues. V gave up 2 bases and J gave up 2 bases; unmatched junction bases: 2. CDR3 loop: CASSPDRGLNTGELFF. CDR3 nucleotides: TGTGCCAGCTCACCAGACAGGGGGCTTAACACCGGGGAGCTGTTTTTT. Complete variable domain (other parts from reference TRBV18 and TRBJ2-2): NAGVMQNPRHLVRRRGQEARLRCSPMKGHSHVYWYRQLPEEGLKFMVYLQKENIIDESGMPKERFSAEFPKEGPSILRIQQVVRGDSAAYFCASSPDRGLNTGELFFGEGSRLTVL.

The V call is TRBV18, the J call TRBJ2-4; a possible D gene is TRBD1 (6 bases). V dropped 1 base and J dropped 0 bases, with 10 bases sitting between them. From germline, CDR1 is KGHSH and CDR2 LQKENI. The CDR3 length is 16 residues. The CDR3 here is CASSPLAGAAKNIQYF. The CDR3, as DNA: TGTGCCAGCTCACCACTGGCAGGGGCAGCCAAAAACATTCAGTACTTC.

The CDR3 DNA reads as TGTGCCAGCAGGGTCGTTGGGCGTGAGCAGTTCTTC. This translates into CASRVVGREQFF. This chain connects TRBV6-5 to TRBJ2-1, with D uncertain. V gave up 6 bases and J gave up 9 bases, with 12 bases separating them. CDR1 is MNHEY and CDR2 is SVGAGI in the germline V gene. The CDR3 is 12 residues long.

The rearrangement links TRBV7-2 to TRBJ1-3; D might be TRBD1 (6 bases). Trimming took off 4 bases at V and 3 bases at J, with 16 bases between the two ends. The V gene's germline CDR1 is SGHTA and CDR2 FQGNSA. The CDR3 runs 16 residues. CDR3 residues: CASSYRLGGLGNTIYF. The CDR3 DNA reads as TGTGCCAGCAGCTACCGTTTGGGGGGGCTTGGAAACACCATATATTTT.

J is TRBJ1-4 and V is TRBV7-9; tentatively, D is TRBD1 (6 bases). V lost 4 bases and J 8 bases, leaving 14 bases between the germline ends. CDR1 is SEHNR, CDR2 FQNEAQ, per germline (reference sequence). The CDR3 contains 14 residues. The CDR3 DNA sequence: TGTGCCAGCAGCTGGGACACTGGGTCGGAAAAACTGTTTTTT. Amino acids: CASSWDTGSEKLFF.

The V gene is TRBV5-3, the J gene TRBJ1-1, with D tentatively TRBD1 (5 bases). TRBV5-3 belongs to the ORF category, with a function that is uncertain. The CDR3 covers 15 residues. V was clipped by 4 bases and J by 3 bases, with 16 bases between them. CDR3 bases: TGTGCCAGAAGCCATCAGGGTTGTAAGGACACTGAAGCTTTCTTT. Its translation: CARSHQGCKDTEAFF.

The chain recombines TRBV2 with TRBJ2-1; a possible D gene is TRBD2 (7 bases). The V and J ends lost 7 bases and 7 bases respectively, with 20 bases between them. This CDR3 region has 15 residues. Germline CDR1 reads SNHLY; CDR2 reads FYNNEI. This CDR3 is CASTRGGLNRNEQFF. The CDR3 bases are TGTGCCAGCACGAGGGGGGGGTTAAACAGGAATGAGCAGTTCTTC. Supplemented by reference TRBV2 and TRBJ2-1, the full variable domain reads EPEVTQTPSHQVTQMGQEVILRCVPISNHLYFYWYRQILGQKVEFLVSFYNNEISEKSEIFDDQFSVERPDGSNFTLKIRSTKLEDSAMYFCASTRGGLNRNEQFFGPGTRLTVL.

CDR3 loop: CASSPSRGRQPQHF. CDR3 nucleotide sequence: TGTGCCAGCAGTCCCTCCAGGGGGCGGCAGCCCCAGCATTTT. This chain uses TRBV6-5 with TRBJ1-5; 8 nucleotides match TRBD1. The junction had 7 bases not matched to a gene; V was cut back by 5 bases and J by 7 bases. Germline values: CDR1 MNHEY, CDR2 SVGAGI. This CDR3 has 14 amino acids.

Note on this clone: The junction departs from germline at one end; a sequencing error may be responsible. The gene calls are TRBV9 and TRBJ2-6; D perhaps matches TRBD1 (6 bases). The CDR3 is 19 residues long. CDR1 and CDR2 (germline): SGDLS, YYNGEE. The CDR3 coding sequence is TGTGCCAGCAGCCCTCTTCAGGGGCAGGAGATCTCTGGGGCCAACGTGCTGACTTTC. Translating gives CASSPLQGQEISGANVLTF.

On this clone itself: The same CDR3 also results from other DNA sequences found in this sample. This sequence joins TRBV5-1 and TRBJ2-3; D is unresolved. CDR1 is SGHRS and CDR2 is YFSETQ in the germline V gene. The CDR3 runs to 12 residues. The V gene lost 3 bases and the J gene lost 4 bases, with 6 bases spanning the gap. CDR3 residues: CASSSPADTQYF. CDR3 coding DNA: TGCGCCAGCAGCTCCCCTGCAGATACGCAGTATTTT.

The rearrangement links TRBV19 to TRBJ2-3; TRBD1 matches 9 bases. The germline V gene has CDR1 LNHDA and CDR2 SQIVND (reference sequence). V lost 6 bases, J lost 4 bases, and 11 bases stayed unmatched. This CDR3 is 16 amino acids long. The CDR3 bases are TGTGCCAGTAGCACACTGCGGACAGGGGCAGCAGATACGCAGTATTTT. Translation gives CASSTLRTGAADTQYF.

This clone has only one observation. The rearrangement joins TRBV27 to TRBJ1-1; TRBD1 agrees at 8 bases. CDR1 MNHEY and CDR2 SMNVEV come from the germline V gene (reference sequence). The ends lost 7 bases at V and 5 bases at J; junction bases unmatched: 6. This CDR3 contains 13 residues. The CDR3 region is CASTYQGATEAFF. DNA of the CDR3: TGTGCCAGCACATACCAGGGGGCGACTGAAGCTTTCTTT.

V usage is TRBV7-9 and J usage is TRBJ2-1; perhaps TRBD1 as D (6 bases). Germline lookup yields CDR1 SEHNR and CDR2 FQNEAQ (reference sequence). Trimming shortened V by 5 bases and J by 2 bases, and 10 bases separated the two germline ends. The CDR3 loop spans 14 amino acids. CDR3 DNA: TGTGCCAGCAGCACTAGGACAGCCTACAATGAGCAGTTCTTC. It encodes CASSTRTAYNEQFF.

This chain links TRBV3-1 (or the pseudogene TRBV3-2) with TRBJ1-2, with 7 positions matching TRBD1. The germline CDR1 and CDR2 sequences are LGHDT and YNNKEL (reference sequence). The CDR3 length is 13 residues. Losses at the gene ends were 6 bases for V and 4 bases for J; bases not matched to a gene: 5. CDR3 sequence (DNA): TGTGCCAGCAGTCTACAGGGGACCTATGGCTACACCTTC. This codes for CASSLQGTYGYTF.

This clone was counted a single time. The chain is built from TRBV11-2 and TRBJ1-4; 7 bases fit TRBD1. CDR1 is SGHAT and CDR2 is FQNNGV in the germline V gene. V lost 4 bases to trimming and J lost 8 bases; unmatched junction nucleotides: 7. The CDR3 is made up of 14 amino acids. The CDR3 DNA reads TGTGCCAGCAGCTCACTGACAGGGAGAGAAAAACTGTTTTTT. It codes for CASSSLTGREKLFF. The whole variable domain, remainder taken from reference TRBV11-2 and TRBJ1-4, is EAGVAQSPRYKIIEKRQSVAFWCNPISGHATLYWYQQILGQGPKLLIQFQNNGVVDDSQLPKDRFSAERLKGVDSTLKIQPAKLEDSAVYLCASSSLTGREKLFFGSGTQLSVL.

The gene calls are TRBV27 and TRBJ1-2; possibly TRBD1 for D (6 bases). CDR3 length equals 13 residues. CDR1 MNHEY and CDR2 SMNVEV come from the germline V gene (reference sequence). Trimming stripped 3 bases from V and 3 bases from J, with 8 bases between. CDR3 region: CASSLAGDYGYTF. CDR3 bases: TGTGCCAGCAGTTTGGCAGGGGACTATGGCTACACCTTC.

The chain joins TRBV2 to TRBJ1-5, with D possibly matching TRBD1 (5 bases). In germline, CDR1 is SNHLY, CDR2 FYNNEI. The CDR3 loop spans 16 amino acids. V lost 0 bases to trimming and J lost 10 bases, with 19 bases between them. CDR3 sequence reads: CASSEAKGGAYGPQHF. The CDR3, as DNA: TGTGCCAGCAGTGAAGCAAAGGGTGGGGCGTATGGACCCCAGCATTTT.

The V and J genes are TRBV4-3 and TRBJ2-1; 8 bases are shared with TRBD1. V dropped 0 bases and J dropped 4; count of bases not matched to a gene: 5. CDR3 length: 16 residues. Germline V CDR1 and CDR2: LGHNA, YSLEER. For the CDR3, the DNA is TGCGCCAGCAGCCAAGACGGACAGGGACTTTACAATGAGCAGTTCTTC. Protein: CASSQDGQGLYNEQFF.

V is TRBV12-3 or TRBV12-4 and J is TRBJ1-2, with a possible D match to TRBD1 (6 bases). V was trimmed by 6 bases and J by 7 bases, leaving 15 bases between them. This CDR3 has 13 residues. CDR3 nucleotides: TGTGCCAGCAGCCAGACAGGACTGGGTGGCTACACCTTC. Translation: CASSQTGLGGYTF.

The genes are TRBV24-1 and TRBJ2-5; D unresolved. Germline values: CDR1 KGHDR, CDR2 SFDVKD. CDR3 length: 13 residues. Trimming took off 5 bases at V and 7 bases at J, with 13 bases between the two ends. The CDR3 here is CATSVTPETTQYF. CDR3 DNA: TGTGCCACCAGTGTAACACCCGAAACGACCCAGTACTTC.

This sequence joins TRBV28 and TRBJ1-2; the D gene is possibly TRBD1 (6 bases). The CDR3 is 13 amino acids. The ends were cut back, 3 bases at V and 6 bases at J, with 11 bases in the middle. Per the germline V gene, CDR1 is MDHEN and CDR2 is SYDVKM. In DNA form, the CDR3 reads TGTGCCAGCAGTTTCCGGGACAAGGATGGCTACACCTTC. Protein sequence: CASSFRDKDGYTF.

The chain joins TRBV4-2 to TRBJ2-7, with TRBD1 as a possible D gene (6 bases). In germline, CDR1 is LGHNA, CDR2 YNFKEQ. There are 15 residues in the CDR3. Trimming took 0 bases from V and 6 from J, leaving 15 bases between them. CDR3 DNA sequence: TGTGCCAGCAGCCAAGAACAACAGGGTGACGGCGAGCAGTACTTC. Amino acid sequence: CASSQEQQGDGEQYF.

This chain connects TRBV28 to TRBJ1-1; TRBD1 is a possible D gene (6 bases). Germline loops: CDR1 MDHEN, CDR2 SYDVKM. CDR3 length equals 13 residues. The V gene lost 5 bases and the J gene lost 4 bases, with 11 bases spanning the gap. The CDR3 reads CASSLGGGTEAFF. DNA for the CDR3: TGTGCCAGCAGTCTAGGGGGGGGCACTGAAGCTTTCTTT.